Included here is one T cell receptor (beta chain) sequence, with context. It has no known antigen specificity. Nothing much larger sits one base from this clone, and base qualities are not available. This entry is derived from a study of blood T cells in healthy people across ages (dated by TCRdb to 2015 to 2017). With regard to the full study: In model experiments, template switching captured roughly one uniquely barcoded TCR beta cDNA molecule for every two T cells. The donors were divided into four age groups: young (average around 16 years), middle-aged (about 40), aged (approximately 62) and long-lived (82). Donors of different ages were randomly distributed across sequencing lanes to avoid experimental bias. The study analyzed two additional independent replicas of 1 million unique cDNA reads from the same blood draw for two donors, one aged 18 to 30 and one aged 80 or older. To track age-related changes in TCR beta repertoire diversity, the study relied on deep sequencing normalized with unique cDNA molecular identifiers.

Beyond this particular receptor, the publication reports: Compared with the aged group, the long-lived group had more naive CD4+ T cells, fewer expanded clones and increased TCR diversity, a pattern suggesting age selection. Total diversity estimates from one million sequenced T cells were considered lower bounds and underestimates. The CMV infection status of donors was not known, potentially confounding age-related changes in expanded clonotypes. There was a strong correlation between observed TCR beta diversity and the percentage of naive T cells measured by flow cytometry. As age increased, observed TCR beta diversity per million T cells dropped in a roughly linear way, and a significant reduction was already evident by age 40. Since profiling was done on bulk unsorted PBMCs, naive and antigen-experienced compartments could not be conclusively compared.

The CDR3 runs 15 amino acids, cysteine and phenylalanine included. CDR3 DNA is the only sequence kept; it has 45 bases, read in frame from the first base. V gives up 3 bases and J gives up 3 bases, and the segment between their germline ends measures 15 bases. CDR1 and CDR2 were assigned from the germline V gene as SGDLS and YYNGEE. Library prep was done by 5' RACE. The instrument was an Illumina HiSeq 2500. A second PCR of roughly 6 to 11 cycles was run with a J-beta primer mix and a sample-barcoded 5' primer. A unique molecular identifier was introduced onto each TCR beta cDNA molecule by a template-switch 5' adaptor carrying 12 random nucleotides. Each sample yielded at least 2.5 million CDR3-containing paired-end reads. First-strand cDNA synthesis was performed from all RNA using the Mint cDNA synthesis kit, with priming by a TRBC-specific oligonucleotide. Following uracil-DNA glycosylase treatment, all cDNA underwent a first 18-cycle PCR with the universal primers M1SS and BC2_uni_R. Per the authors' processing: Normalization of each sample was performed by random selection of 1 million high-quality reads, each carrying a distinct molecular identifier. Reads sharing molecular identifiers were discarded rather than binned into consensus sequences. MiTCR, set to a Q25 quality threshold and the strictest error-elimination algorithm, was used for CDR3 identification, clonotype clustering and error correction. A nonparametric unseen species model using Euler transformation provided a lower-bound estimate of total TCR beta diversity. Through fastp at Q25 and MiXCR, TCRdb rebuilt clones from the public reads, retaining in-frame beta chains. Each CDR3 protein appears once, grouped with its most common genes and DNA. The V and J calls were not made by the authors but by TCRdb's processing. The sample table shows around 1.5 million distinct CDR3 sequences, and approximately 59% are seen once. In total, the top ten clones hold over 5.5% of the sample.

The donors were some 36 Caucasian individuals from Russia, aged about 6 to 95 years, who were systemically healthy. Approximately 11 milliliters of peripheral blood were drawn from each donor into EDTA-treated Vacutainer tubes. Ficoll-Paque density-gradient centrifugation was used to isolate PBMCs, with at least 6.5 million per sample. Trizol reagent was used to extract total RNA from PBMCs, with at least 5.5 micrograms per sample. For every donor, flow cytometry on a PBMC aliquot measured the percentage of naive CD45RAhigh/CD27high T cells. The V and J genes are TRBV9 and TRBJ1-2; the D segment cannot be called with confidence. The receptor comes from a man aged 18-30 years in good health. Sequences were obtained from blood. The DNA reads as follows: TGTGCCAGCAGCGCACGATTAACCGGGGACTATGGCTACACCTTC. Its protein is CASSARLTGDYGYTF.